This entry features one T cell receptor beta chain sequence. Antigen unknown. Method: immunoSEQ multiplex PCR; TCRdb's copy keeps in-frame clones and lacks some. The sample records 6,000 or so clones, 55% to 75% being singletons. The data are from a study of CD8 T cell repertoires and HIV-1 epitope variants. In the study overall: Control wells had CMV/EBV/flu peptides, negative Ebola AY9, or no peptide.

The TCR originated in a male donor with HIV. The sample comprised cultured CD8+ T cells derived from PBMCs.

CDR3 nucleotide sequence: TGTGCCAGCAGTTTACAAGCCGGTAGCTCCTACGAGCAGTACTTC. Its protein is CASSLQAGSSYEQYF. The gene calls are TRBV27 and TRBJ2-7, with unresolved D. CDR1 and CDR2 (germline): MNHEY, SMNVEV (reference sequence). The CDR3 length is 15 residues. Deletions cut 2 bases from V and 0 bases from J, with 11 bases between.